This TCR beta chain stems from a study of CXCR3-negative and CXCR3-positive naive CD8 T cells. Study conclusions and caveats: Within a donor, both naive subsets shared TRBV-TRBJ usage, unlike memory cells. Researchers report CXCR3 expression partially decreased after cryopreservation, with fresh PBMCs used in most assays. Naive subsets did not differ in surface CD5, and TRB CDR3 properties served to infer TCR strength.

Notes on this clonotype: Its antigen is as yet unknown.

UMI-labeled 5' RACE yielded the TRB cDNA libraries. TCRdb re-called the 5' RACE reads and gives one entry per CDR3 protein, without DNA. Recorded for this sample: 60,000 or so distinct CDR3 sequences. The sequencing input was memory CD8+ T cells from blood. This receptor was identified in a human donor in good health. Some clones in this sample may be carry-over from other donors' samples.

The CDR3 sequence: CASSYTPEKLFF. The chain recombines TRBV6-2 or TRBV6-3 with TRBJ1-4. The CDR3 loop spans 12 amino acids. Germline lookup yields CDR1 MNHEY and CDR2 SVGEGT.